This is a list of T cell receptor beta chains from one sample in a study of shared clonotypes between healthy human individuals. The table came from immunoSEQ multiplex PCR; TCRdb's copy has only in-frame clones and leaves some out. The table records over a million clones, approximately 98.5% of them present only once. The sequenced material came from naive CD4+ T cells sorted from blood. These receptors all come from a young man in good health. Both conserved end residues are part of each CDR3. D genes are given only for firm matches. For some rows the clone size is stated as once, few or many, or as a class when expanded; others skip it.

d_call,v_call,clone_size,j_call,cdr3_nt,cdr3_aa
NA,TRBV5-8,NA,TRBJ2-6,TGTGCCAGCAGCCGGGGACACTCTGGGGCCAACGTCCTGACTTTC,CASSRGHSGANVLTF
TRBD1,TRBV11-3,NA,TRBJ2-7,TGTGCCAGCAGTCGGACAGGGGAGCTATACGAGCAGTACTTC,CASSRTGELYEQYF
TRBD2,TRBV5-1,NA,TRBJ2-1,TGCGCCAGCAGCCCGGAACTAGCGGGAGGTCACAATGAGCAGTTCTTC,CASSPELAGGHNEQFF
NA,TRBV7-9,NA,TRBJ2-7,TGTGCCAGCAGCTTCGGTCAACGAGGGGCCGAGCAGTACTTC,CASSFGQRGAEQYF
NA,TRBV19,once,TRBJ2-6,TGTGCCAGTAGTATAGGAATCTTGGCCGGGGATGGAGCCAACGTCCTGACTTTC,CASSIGILAGDGANVLTF
NA,TRBV10-3,once,TRBJ2-2,TGTGCCATCAGGGGGACTTTAAACACCGGGGAGCTGTTTTTT,CAIRGTLNTGELFF
NA,TRBV5-4,NA,TRBJ2-3,TGTGCCAGCAGCTTCCCCAGGGACACTAGCACAGATACGCAGTATTTT,CASSFPRDTSTDTQYF
NA,TRBV11-2,once,TRBJ2-2,TGTGCCAGCAGCTTGCATGTCGCCGGGGAGCTGTTTTTT,CASSLHVAGELFF
NA,TRBV5-1,NA,TRBJ2-3,TGCGCCAGCAGCTTGGTAGAGGGGCAGCGCAGAGATACGCAGTATTTT,CASSLVEGQRRDTQYF
NA,TRBV6-6,NA,TRBJ2-5,TGTGCCAGCAGTTACGTGGGGACCCAGTACTTC,CASSYVGTQYF
TRBD1,TRBV5-6,once,TRBJ1-5,TGTGCCAGCAGCCTCGCCGGGACAGGGTATCAGCCCCAGCATTTT,CASSLAGTGYQPQHF
TRBD2,TRBV7-9,once,TRBJ2-3,TGTGCCAGCATTCTAGCGGGCCTAGATACGCAGTATTTT,CASILAGLDTQYF
TRBD1,TRBV6-5,NA,TRBJ2-1,TGTGCCAGCAGTTCCCTCAACAGGGGGCTAAATGAGCAGTTCTTC,CASSSLNRGLNEQFF
NA,TRBV19,NA,TRBJ2-5,TGTGCCAGTAGTATCCAGGGCGACAAGACCCAGTACTTC,CASSIQGDKTQYF
TRBD1,TRBV7-9,NA,TRBJ2-7,TGTGCCAGCAGCTTAGGGGGACAGGGGTACGAGCAGTACTTC,CASSLGGQGYEQYF
NA,TRBV10-3,NA,TRBJ1-5,TGTGCCATCAGTGATTCGGGAAATCAGCCCCAGCATTTT,CAISDSGNQPQHF
NA,TRBV2,NA,TRBJ2-5,TGTGCCAGCAGGGCCGGGACATACCAAGAGACCCAGTACTTC,CASRAGTYQETQYF
TRBD1,TRBV7-6,NA,TRBJ2-5,TGTGCCAGCAGCTTAGGGACAGGGGTCGAGACCCAGTACTTC,CASSLGTGVETQYF